These T cell receptor beta chains were read from a single sample in a study of cytomegalovirus exposure and HLA in healthy donors. This table comes from immunoSEQ multiplex PCR, and its TCRdb copy is limited to in-frame clones, with some not included. The table lists around 92,000 clones, roughly 82% of them singletons. What was sequenced was PBMCs. All receptors derive from a human donor in good health. CDR3s include the opening cysteine and the closing phenylalanine or tryptophan. D genes are given only for firm matches. Size is stated for part of the rows, as once, few or many counts, or as a class when the clone is expanded.

j_call d_call clone_size v_call cdr3_nt cdr3_aa
TRBJ1-3 TRBD1 NA TRBV6-5 TGTGCCAGCAGTTTGAGGAACAGGGGATCTGGAAACACCATATATTTT CASSLRNRGSGNTIYF
TRBJ2-7 TRBD1 NA TRBV6-5 TGTGCCAGCAGTTTAGCCGGGACAGGGTTATTGTACGAGCAGTACTTC CASSLAGTGLLYEQYF
TRBJ2-5 NA NA TRBV5-1 TGCGCCAGCAGCCGCAGGCAAGAGACCCAGTACTTC CASSRRQETQYF
TRBJ2-7 NA NA TRBV5-1 TGCGCCAGCAGCCGGGACTGGGGTGTATTCGAGCAGTACTTC CASSRDWGVFEQYF
TRBJ1-3 NA NA TRBV4-2 TGTGCCAGCAGCCTAGGGGATACACCGCGCTCTGGAAACACCATATATTTT CASSLGDTPRSGNTIYF
TRBJ2-7 NA NA TRBV6-1 TGTGCCGGGAGCCGGGGCCCTGCGGGGGAGCAGTACTTC CAGSRGPAGEQYF
TRBJ1-2 NA NA TRBV5-4 TGTGCCAGCACGAGGCAGAACTATGGCTACACCTTC CASTRQNYGYTF
TRBJ2-1 TRBD2 NA TRBV12-5 TGTGCTAGTGGTTGGGCCACTAGCGGGAGTCGCAATGAGCAGTTCTTC CASGWATSGSRNEQFF
TRBJ2-3 TRBD2 few TRBV2 TGTGCCAGCAGTCTTTTTAGGGCCGCTAGCGGACCCACAGATACGCAGTATTTT CASSLFRAASGPTDTQYF
TRBJ2-7 NA NA TRBV2 TGTGCCAGCAGCGGAGGTCGGGGCAGGGGTAACGAGCAGTACTTC CASSGGRGRGNEQYF
TRBJ1-2 NA NA TRBV6-1 TGTGCCGTACCACAGATTTACTATGGCTACACCTTC CAVPQIYYGYTF
TRBJ1-2 NA NA TRBV4-2 TGTGCCAGCAGCCCGTCTGATCCAGTAGGAGGACCCTATGGCTACACCTTC CASSPSDPVGGPYGYTF
TRBJ2-1 NA NA TRBV5-3 TGTGCCAGAAGCTTGGAGTCTAGGCAGTCGAACGCCTACAATGAGCAGTTCTTC CARSLESRQSNAYNEQFF
TRBJ1-5 NA NA TRBV27 TGTGCCAGCAGTTTATACAGTTCCAATCAGCCCCAGCATTTT CASSLYSSNQPQHF
TRBJ2-3 NA NA TRBV7-9 TGTGCCAGCAGCTTAGATCACAATCCCACAGATACGCAGTATTTT CASSLDHNPTDTQYF
TRBJ1-2 NA NA TRBV9 TGTGCCAGCAGCGTAGAGGGACACAAACCCTATGGCTACACCTTC CASSVEGHKPYGYTF
TRBJ1-2 TRBD1 NA TRBV7-2 TGTGCCAGCAGCTTAGCGCCTTGGACAGGTGTCTATGGCTACACCTTC CASSLAPWTGVYGYTF
TRBJ2-3 NA medium-sized TRBV9 TGTGCCAGCAGCGTCGGTGGGAGTACAGATACGCAGTATTTT CASSVGGSTDTQYF
TRBJ2-5 TRBD2 NA TRBV5-1 TGCGCCAGCAGCTCCCCGCTAGCGGGGGGACAAGAGACCCAGTACTTC CASSSPLAGGQETQYF
TRBJ2-3 NA NA TRBV7-2 TGTGCCAGCAGCTTAGACGGCGGGAAATCAGATACGCAGTATTTT CASSLDGGKSDTQYF
TRBJ2-7 TRBD2 NA TRBV4-3 TGCGCCAGCAGCCGGACTAGCGGGTACGAGCAGTACTTC CASSRTSGYEQYF
TRBJ2-5 TRBD2 NA TRBV25-1 TGTGCCAGCAAGGATGGAGCGGGACCCCAGTACTTC CASKDGAGPQYF
TRBJ2-1 TRBD2 medium-sized TRBV4-1 TGCGCCAGCAGCCCCGGAGGTATAGTGGCTAGCGGGGGCCCCTACAATGAGCAGTTCTTC CASSPGGIVASGGPYNEQFF
TRBJ1-3 NA NA TRBV9 TGTGCCAGCAGCGTGGGCGGGAGTGCTGGAAACACCATATATTTT CASSVGGSAGNTIYF
TRBJ2-5 TRBD1 NA TRBV7-2 TGTGCCAGCAGCCAAATCCCACTAGGACAGGGAAGTAAACAAGAGACCCAGTACTTC CASSQIPLGQGSKQETQYF